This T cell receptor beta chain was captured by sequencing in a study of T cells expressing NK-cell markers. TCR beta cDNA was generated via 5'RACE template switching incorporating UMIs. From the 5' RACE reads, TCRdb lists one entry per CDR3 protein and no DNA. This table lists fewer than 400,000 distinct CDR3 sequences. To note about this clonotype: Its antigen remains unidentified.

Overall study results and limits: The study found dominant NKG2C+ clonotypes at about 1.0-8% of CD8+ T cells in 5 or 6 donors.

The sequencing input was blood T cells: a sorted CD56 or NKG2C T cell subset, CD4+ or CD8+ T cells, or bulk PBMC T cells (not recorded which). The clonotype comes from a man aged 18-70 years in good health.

CDR3 residues: CSASGTGYDANYGYTF. This chain connects TRBV20-1 to TRBJ1-2; TCRdb outputs TRBD1, but without DNA this stays unchecked. The CDR3 is 16 residues long. Germline lookup yields CDR1 DFQATT and CDR2 SNEGSKA (reference sequence).